The 4 T cell receptor beta chains below were found in one sample sequenced in a study of cytomegalovirus exposure and HLA in healthy donors. 13 Jbeta primers and 60 Vbeta primers were used for the PCR. The table came from immunoSEQ multiplex PCR; TCRdb's copy has only in-frame clones and leaves some out. The table lists around 150,000 clones. The sequenced sample was PBMCs. These receptors originate from a man aged 25-45 years in good health and CMV-seronegative.

The rearrangement links TRBV6-6 to TRBJ1-4; tentatively, D is TRBD1 (5 bases). The germline V gene has CDR1 MNHNY and CDR2 SVGAGI (reference sequence). The CDR3 contains 11 residues. V lost 6 bases to trimming and J lost 10 bases, with 9 bases between them. CDR3 nucleotides: TGTGCCAGCAGGCAAGGGGTAAAACTGTTTTTT. Its translation: CASRQGVKLFF.

The chain recombines TRBV9 with TRBJ1-2; no definite D call. Germline loops: CDR1 SGDLS, CDR2 YYNGEE. The CDR3 totals 14 residues. The V gene lost 4 bases and the J gene lost 6 bases, with 16 bases spanning the gap. This CDR3 reads CASSPSRGFDGYTF. The CDR3 DNA sequence: TGTGCCAGCAGCCCTAGCCGGGGTTTTGATGGCTACACCTTC.

The rearrangement uses TRBV9 and TRBJ1-6; TRBD1 is a possible D gene (6 bases). The CDR3 is made up of 15 amino acids. V was clipped by 0 bases and J by 7 bases, with 11 bases between them. Germline CDR1 and CDR2: SGDLS and YYNGEE. CDR3 sequence reads: CASSVGDIENSPLHF. The CDR3 DNA reads TGTGCCAGCAGCGTAGGGGACATCGAGAATTCACCCCTCCACTTT.

The rearrangement links TRBV27 to TRBJ1-4, with TRBD1 matching over 7 bases. CDR1 MNHEY and CDR2 SMNVEV come from the germline V gene (reference sequence). Trimming removed 4 bases from V and 0 bases from J; junction bases left unmatched: 2. This CDR3 is 15 amino acids long. CDR3 loop: CASSSQGATNEKLFF. The CDR3 region has the DNA TGTGCCAGCAGTTCCCAGGGGGCAACTAATGAAAAACTGTTTTTT.